The clone carrying this T cell receptor (beta chain) showed up just a few times. The source of the sample is a study of T cells in Graves' hyperthyroidism and ophthalmopathy. Amplification of TCR beta CDR3 regions used RNA as the template. The TCR CDR3 was amplified in a first-round RT-PCR using the HTBI primer set. TCRdb re-derived calls from the multiplex PCR reads in MiXCR, one entry per CDR3 protein. The data hold 500,000 to 600,000 distinct CDR3 sequences, with roughly 46% observed a single time. CDR1 is SEHNR, CDR2 FQNEAQ, per germline (reference sequence). The CDR3 extends over 21 amino acids. Trimming at V came to 1 base and at J to 0 bases, leaving 15 bases not matched to a gene.

The sequence derives from a woman aged 18-30 years with Graves' hyperthyroidism. The sequenced sample consisted of peripheral blood or thyroid tissue (not recorded which). V is TRBV7-9 and J is TRBJ2-3; 11 positions agree with TRBD2. CDR3 nucleotide sequence: TGTGCCAGCAGCTTAGGGCGGACTAGCGGGTGGAACGACCTTAGCACAGATACGCAGTATTTT. Residues: CASSLGRTSGWNDLSTDTQYF.